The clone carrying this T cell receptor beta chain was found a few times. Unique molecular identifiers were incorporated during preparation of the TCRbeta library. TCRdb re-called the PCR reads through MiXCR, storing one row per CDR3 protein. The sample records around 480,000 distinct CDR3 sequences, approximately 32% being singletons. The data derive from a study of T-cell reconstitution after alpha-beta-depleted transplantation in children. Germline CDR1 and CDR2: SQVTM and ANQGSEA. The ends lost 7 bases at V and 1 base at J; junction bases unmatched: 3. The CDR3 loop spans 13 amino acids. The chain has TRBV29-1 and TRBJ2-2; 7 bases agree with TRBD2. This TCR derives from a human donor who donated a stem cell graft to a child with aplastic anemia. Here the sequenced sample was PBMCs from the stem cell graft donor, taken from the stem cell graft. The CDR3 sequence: CSGERENTGELFF. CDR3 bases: TGCAGCGGCGAGCGGGAGAACACCGGGGAGCTGTTTTTT.